This T cell receptor (beta chain) comes out of a study of regulatory T cells in long-lasting Graves disease. The V gene's germline CDR1 is MNHEY and CDR2 SVGEGT. Trimming at V came to 5 bases and at J to 1 base, leaving 8 bases not matched to a gene. CDR3 length: 15 residues. Time point defined: persistent/refractory GD, antithyroid drugs over 5 years with positive TRAb. Scientists built the TCR library using RNA that was extracted from PBMCs. For TCR beta, libraries came from iRepertoire HTBI primers and Arm-PCR of CDR3 regions. TCRdb ran MiXCR on the multiplex PCR reads and lists one entry per CDR3 protein. The data show 390,000 or so distinct CDR3 sequences, approximately 23% seen once.

The TCR was taken from a woman in her thirties or forties with Graves disease. Sample: peripheral blood mononuclear cells (PBMCs), taken when the disease was refractory, from a patient treated with antithyroid drugs. The rearrangement uses TRBV6-2 or TRBV6-3 and TRBJ2-7, with 7 bases aligning to TRBD2. In DNA, the CDR3 is TGTGCCAGCAGTAACCTCTTGCGGGGGTCCTACGAGCAGTACTTC. It is translated as CASSNLLRGSYEQYF.